The clone carrying this TCR beta chain was counted only a few times. Generated by immunoSEQ multiplex PCR, the TCRdb table keeps only in-frame clones and is missing some. Here the sample spans under 45,000 clones, roughly four fifths being singletons. The entry originates in a study of sequential checkpoint blockade in melanoma. Germline V gene data show CDR1 as SGHDN and CDR2 as FVKESK. Trimming cost V 3 bases and J 5 bases; bases outside gene matches: 5. CDR3 length: 14 amino acids. Treatment defined: randomized to nivolumab then ipilimumab (arm A) or the reverse (arm B). From thawed PBMCs, live CD3+CD8+ cells negative for CD19 and CD56 were sorted.

The receptor was derived from a human donor with melanoma. The chain uses TRBV14 and TRBJ2-7; 9 nucleotides line up with TRBD2. Sample: CD8+ T cells sorted from blood (inferred from file names), taken from a patient given nivolumab and ipilimumab in sequence. Written as DNA, the CDR3 is TGTGCCAGCAGCCACTTAGCGGGAGAACACGAGCAGTACTTC. Translated: CASSHLAGEHEQYF.